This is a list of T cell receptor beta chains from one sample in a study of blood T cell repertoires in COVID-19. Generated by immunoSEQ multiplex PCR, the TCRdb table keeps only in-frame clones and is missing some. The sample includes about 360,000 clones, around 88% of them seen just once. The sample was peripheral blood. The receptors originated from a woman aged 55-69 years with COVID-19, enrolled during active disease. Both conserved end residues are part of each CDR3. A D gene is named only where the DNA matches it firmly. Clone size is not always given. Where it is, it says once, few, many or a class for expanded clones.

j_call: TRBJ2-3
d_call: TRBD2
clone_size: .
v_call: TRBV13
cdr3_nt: TGTGCCAGCAGCCCAGGGACTAGCGGGGGGGTGGTTTGGAGCACAGATACGCAGTATTTT
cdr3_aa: CASSPGTSGGVVWSTDTQYF

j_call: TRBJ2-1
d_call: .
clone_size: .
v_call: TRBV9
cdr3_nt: TGTGCCAGCAGCCGTGGGGGGGCCGGGTACAATGAGCAGTTCTTC
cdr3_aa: CASSRGGAGYNEQFF

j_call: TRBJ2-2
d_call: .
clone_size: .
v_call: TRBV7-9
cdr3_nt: TGTGCCGGGGACTTGAACACCGGGGAGCTGTTTTTT
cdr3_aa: CAGDLNTGELFF

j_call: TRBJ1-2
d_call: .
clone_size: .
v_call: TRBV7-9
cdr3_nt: TGTGCCAGCAGCTTCCCAGGGGCTTCCTATGGCTACACCTTC
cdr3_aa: CASSFPGASYGYTF

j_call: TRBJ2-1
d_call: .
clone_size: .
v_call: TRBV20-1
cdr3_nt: TGCAGTGCTAGTTCAACAGGGAACTACAATGAGCAGTTCTTC
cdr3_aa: CSASSTGNYNEQFF

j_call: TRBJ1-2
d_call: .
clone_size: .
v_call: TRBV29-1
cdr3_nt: TGCAGCGTCGGGCAGGGCAGGGGCTATGGCTACACCTTC
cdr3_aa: CSVGQGRGYGYTF

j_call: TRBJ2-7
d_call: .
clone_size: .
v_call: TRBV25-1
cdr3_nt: TGTGCCAGCAGTGCCGACAGGATCCGTTACTTC
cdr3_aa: CASSADRIRYF

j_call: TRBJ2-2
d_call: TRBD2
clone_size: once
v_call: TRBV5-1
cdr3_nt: TGCGCCAGCAGCTTGGAAGGGAGGGGCCACACCGGGGAGCTGTTTTTT
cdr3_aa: CASSLEGRGHTGELFF

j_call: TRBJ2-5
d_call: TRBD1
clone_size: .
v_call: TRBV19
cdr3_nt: TGTGCCAGTAGTCCGCGACAGGGGCAAGAGACCCAGTACTTC
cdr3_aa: CASSPRQGQETQYF

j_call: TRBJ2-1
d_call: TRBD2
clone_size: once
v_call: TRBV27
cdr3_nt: TGTGCCAGCAGTCCTGGACTAGCTGGCAATGAGCAGTTCTTC
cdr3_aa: CASSPGLAGNEQFF

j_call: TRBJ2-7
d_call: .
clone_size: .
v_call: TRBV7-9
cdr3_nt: TGTGCCAGCAGCAACTTATTACTCGCAGGGGAAGAATACGAGCAGTACTTC
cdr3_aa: CASSNLLLAGEEYEQYF

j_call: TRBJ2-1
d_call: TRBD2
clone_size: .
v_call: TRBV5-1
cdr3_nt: TGCGCCAGCAGCCCTGCGGGGACTAGCGGGGGGATGGATGAGCAGTTCTTC
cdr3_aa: CASSPAGTSGGMDEQFF

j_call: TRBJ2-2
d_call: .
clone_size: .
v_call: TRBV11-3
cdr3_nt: TGTGCCAGCAGCCTGGGACACTCCAGCAGCGGGGAGCTGTTTTTT
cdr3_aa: CASSLGHSSSGELFF

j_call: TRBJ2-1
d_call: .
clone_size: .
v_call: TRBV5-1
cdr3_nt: TGCGCCAGCAGCCTACAGGGCTCTTCCTACAATGAGCAGTTCTTC
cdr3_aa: CASSLQGSSYNEQFF

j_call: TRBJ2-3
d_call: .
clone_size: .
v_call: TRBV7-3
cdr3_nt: TGTGCCAGCAGCTACCTAGCGCCCCCAGATACGCAGTATTTT
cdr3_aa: CASSYLAPPDTQYF

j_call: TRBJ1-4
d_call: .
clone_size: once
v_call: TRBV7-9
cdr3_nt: TGTGCCAGCAGCGTACCGGGACATTATCAGGAAAAACTGTTTTTT
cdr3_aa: CASSVPGHYQEKLFF

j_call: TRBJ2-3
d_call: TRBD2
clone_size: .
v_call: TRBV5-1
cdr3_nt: TGCGCCAGCAGCTTACCACTAGCGGGGAACACAGATACGCAGTATTTT
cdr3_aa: CASSLPLAGNTDTQYF

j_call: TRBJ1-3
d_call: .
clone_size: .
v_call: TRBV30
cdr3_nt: TGTGCCTGGAGTGACAGGCTTGGAAACACCATATATTTT
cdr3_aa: CAWSDRLGNTIYF

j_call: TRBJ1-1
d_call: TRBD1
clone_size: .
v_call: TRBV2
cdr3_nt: TGTGCCAGCACCGGACAGGGAGGCACTGAAGCTTTCTTT
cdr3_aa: CASTGQGGTEAFF

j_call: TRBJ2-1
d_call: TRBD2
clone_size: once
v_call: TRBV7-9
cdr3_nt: TGTGCCAGCAGCTTATCGTTAGCGGGGGATGAGCAGTTCTTC
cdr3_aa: CASSLSLAGDEQFF

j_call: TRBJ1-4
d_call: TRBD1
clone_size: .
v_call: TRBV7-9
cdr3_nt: TGTGCCAGCAGCTTATATGGGACAGGGGGCGTAGGTGAAAAACTGTTTTTT
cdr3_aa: CASSLYGTGGVGEKLFF

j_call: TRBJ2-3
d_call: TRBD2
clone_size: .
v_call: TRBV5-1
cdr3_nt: TGCGCCAGCAGCTTGGTCTCGCAACTAGCGGGGGCAGATACGCAGTATTTT
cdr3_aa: CASSLVSQLAGADTQYF

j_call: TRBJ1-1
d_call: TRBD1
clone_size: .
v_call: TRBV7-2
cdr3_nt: TGTGCCAGCAGCTTAGCGCCAGGGGGCTTGAGTGAAGCTTTCTTT
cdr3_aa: CASSLAPGGLSEAFF

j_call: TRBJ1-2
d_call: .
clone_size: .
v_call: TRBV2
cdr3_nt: TGTGCCAGCAGTGAAGGGGGGGGCGAGGATGGCTACACCTTC
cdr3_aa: CASSEGGGEDGYTF

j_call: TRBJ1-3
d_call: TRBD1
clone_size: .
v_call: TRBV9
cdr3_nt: TGTGCCAGCAGCCCCACAGGGGGAACTGGAAACACCATATATTTT
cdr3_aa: CASSPTGGTGNTIYF

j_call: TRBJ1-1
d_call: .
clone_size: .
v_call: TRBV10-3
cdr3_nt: TGTGCCTCTAGCCAGAACACTGAAGCTTTCTTT
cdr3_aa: CASSQNTEAFF